The next 4 T cell receptor beta chains were all read from a single sample in a study of vaccination effects on CD4 cells after COVID-19. TCRdb keeps only in-frame clones here, not all; method: immunoSEQ multiplex PCR. The sample comprises 50,000 to 70,000 clones, around 85% of which are singletons, and about 2.4% rests with the top ten. Once cultured for roughly nine days, the cells underwent separation to obtain CD4+ T cells. Two-dose BNT162b2 or mRNA-1273 vaccination was given to participants. These receptors have no known antigen. The starting material was CD4+ T cells from PBMCs cultured without peptide, obtained after COVID-19 vaccination. The receptors were gathered from a human donor who received a COVID-19 vaccine.

The V and J genes are TRBV2 and TRBJ2-1; TRBD2 matches 10 bases. The junction had 0 bases not matched to a gene; V was cut back by 7 bases and J by 0 bases. Germline V gives CDR1 SNHLY, CDR2 FYNNEI. CDR3 size: 14 residues. CDR3 DNA: TGTGCCAGCACTAGCGGGGGCTCCTACAATGAGCAGTTCTTC. Its translation is CASTSGGSYNEQFF.

The J gene is TRBJ1-5, the V gene TRBV14, with no clear D. Trimming took 3 bases from V and 0 from J, leaving 6 bases between them. Germline lookup yields CDR1 SGHDN and CDR2 FVKESK. CDR3 length equals 14 residues. Here the CDR3 reads CASSQSNSNQPQHF. The CDR3 DNA follows: TGTGCCAGCAGCCAGTCTAATAGCAATCAGCCCCAGCATTTT.

The V and J genes are TRBV9 and TRBJ2-3; D uncertain. The CDR3 consists of 15 residues. Looked up from germline, CDR1 is SGDLS and CDR2 is YYNGEE. Deletions cut 0 bases from V and 7 bases from J, with 15 bases between. The chain's CDR3 is CASSVAASKAYTQYF. The CDR3 DNA is TGTGCCAGCAGCGTAGCGGCTAGTAAAGCGTATACGCAGTATTTT.

This clone was seen only once. The chain recombines TRBV5-1 with TRBJ1-1; possibly TRBD1 for D (6 bases). Germline values: CDR1 SGHRS, CDR2 YFSETQ. The CDR3 is made up of 14 amino acids. V dropped 1 base and J dropped 1 base, with 8 bases sitting between them. This CDR3 reads CASSLLQGNTEAFF. Here the CDR3 DNA reads TGCGCCAGCAGCTTGCTACAGGGGAACACTGAAGCTTTCTTT.